The next 20 T cell receptor beta chains were all read from a single sample in a study of blood T cell repertoires in COVID-19. Measured with immunoSEQ multiplex PCR; TCRdb has only the in-frame clones, and not every one. The sample lists approximately 53,000 clones; around 80% were seen once. What was sequenced was PBMCs or T cells enriched from blood (not recorded which). The receptors here all came from a woman aged 45-60 years with acute COVID-19.

The V and J genes are TRBV28 and TRBJ2-7; D is possibly TRBD2 (7 bases). This CDR3 spans 17 amino acids. CDR1 and CDR2 from the germline V gene are MDHEN and SYDVKM. Trimming shortened V by 5 bases and J by 3 bases, and 23 bases separated the two germline ends. This CDR3 is CASSPPSGGADLYEQYF. In DNA, the CDR3 is TGTGCCAGCAGTCCCCCCTCGGGGGGCGCTGATCTCTACGAGCAGTACTTC.

The chain couples TRBV7-2 to TRBJ1-1, with TRBD1 matching over 11 bases. Unmatched junction bases numbered 5, after V lost 5 bases and J lost 3 bases. The CDR3 contains 15 residues. Germline CDR1 SGHTA, CDR2 FQGNSA. The CDR3 DNA reads as TGTGCCAGCAGCGAGCCGGGACAGGGGGACACTGAAGCTTTCTTT. The encoded protein is CASSEPGQGDTEAFF.

The chain carries TRBV5-5 and TRBJ2-1; 7 nucleotides align to TRBD2. The CDR3 is 16 residues long. The V segment lost 5 bases and the J segment 0 bases; nucleotides outside the gene matches: 8. Germline assignment: CDR1 SGHKS and CDR2 YYEKEE (reference sequence). CDR3 loop: CASSTIGGFSYNEQFF. Here the CDR3 DNA reads TGTGCCAGCAGTACAATCGGGGGGTTCTCCTACAATGAGCAGTTCTTC.

V and J are TRBV19 and TRBJ2-5, with unresolved D. Trimming pared 2 bases from V and 2 bases from J, leaving 12 bases between. Germline loops: CDR1 LNHDA, CDR2 SQIVND (reference sequence). This CDR3 comprises 15 residues. The CDR3 here is CASSISTVNQETQYF. For the CDR3, the DNA is TGTGCCAGTAGTATAAGCACGGTAAATCAAGAGACCCAGTACTTC.

The J gene is TRBJ2-6, the V gene TRBV10-3; a possible D gene is TRBD2 (5 bases). Trimming took off 4 bases at V and 5 bases at J, with 12 bases between the two ends. The CDR3 covers 15 residues. Germline lookup yields CDR1 ENHRY and CDR2 SYGVKD. The CDR3 DNA is TGTGCCATCAGTGGGACTCTCCAAAGGGCCAACGTCCTGACTTTC. Protein sequence: CAISGTLQRANVLTF.

The V gene is TRBV11-3, the J gene TRBJ2-7; 10 nucleotides align to TRBD1. The germline CDR1 and CDR2 sequences are SGHNT and YENEEA. The V gene end was trimmed by 5 bases and the J gene end by 2 bases; junction bases not matched to a gene: 6. This CDR3 is built from 15 residues. The chain's CDR3 is CASSPGQGITYEQYF. As DNA, the CDR3 is TGTGCCAGCAGCCCGGGACAGGGGATAACCTACGAGCAGTACTTC.

This clone was picked up a small number of times. This sequence joins TRBV21-1 and TRBJ1-1; the table's D call TRBD1 went unverified against the DNA. TRBV21-1 is reported as a pseudogene. The CDR3 is 15 amino acids. CDR3 sequence: CASSPHSDRGAEAFF. CDR3 DNA sequence: TGTGCCAGCAGCCCACACTCGGACAGAGGGGCTGAAGCTTTCTTT.

The rearrangement links TRBV15 to TRBJ1-2; D not certain. Trimming stripped 1 base from V and 8 bases from J, with 14 bases between. This CDR3 spans 14 amino acids. Germline CDR1 is LNHNV and CDR2 is YYDKDF (reference sequence). The CDR3 DNA follows: TGTGCCACCAGCAGAGCCCGGACGGAGGGCGGCTACACCTTC. Protein: CATSRARTEGGYTF.

This clone has only one observation. The chain couples TRBV4-1 to TRBJ1-1, with 8 nucleotides matching TRBD1. V lost 3 bases, J lost 1 base, and 4 bases stayed unmatched. Germline CDR1 is MGHRA and CDR2 is YSYEKL. CDR3 length: 15 amino acids. The CDR3 DNA sequence: TGCGCCAGCAGCCATCGGACAGGGAGGAACACTGAAGCTTTCTTT. It is translated as CASSHRTGRNTEAFF.

The chain carries TRBV12-5 and TRBJ2-3, with D tentatively TRBD2 (6 bases). Trimming shortened V by 11 bases and J by 4 bases, and 16 bases separated the two germline ends. The CDR3 extends over 13 amino acids. Per the germline V gene, CDR1 is LGHNT and CDR2 is FRNRAP. CDR3 bases: TGTGCTGGAGGGGACCGCCTCGCAGATACGCAGTATTTT. Translated, it gives CAGGDRLADTQYF. Full variable domain (missing parts from reference TRBV12-5 and TRBJ2-3): DARVTQTPRHKVTEMGQEVTMRCQPILGHNTVFWYRQTMMQGLELLAYFRNRAPLDDSGMPKDRFSAEMPDATLATLKIQPSEPRDSAVYFCAGGDRLADTQYFGPGTRLTVL.

The J gene is TRBJ1-1, the V gene TRBV7-9; perhaps TRBD1 as D (5 bases). V lost 0 bases and J lost 3, with 11 bases in between. Germline lookup yields CDR1 SEHNR and CDR2 FQNEAQ (reference sequence). The CDR3 is 15 residues long. CDR3 residues: CASSLAGGADTEAFF. The DNA of the CDR3 is TGTGCCAGCAGCTTAGCGGGTGGGGCTGACACTGAAGCTTTCTTT.

The rearrangement joins TRBV30 to TRBJ1-6; TRBD1 aligns across 7 bases. With 4 bases clipped from V and 8 bases from J, the junction kept 11 bases outside the gene matches. The CDR3 contains 15 residues. The germline CDR1 and CDR2 sequences are GTSNPN and SVGIG (reference sequence). CDR3 loop: CAWNWRGRWDSPLHF. In DNA form, the CDR3 reads TGTGCCTGGAATTGGAGGGGGCGTTGGGATTCACCCCTCCACTTT.

The chain uses TRBV10-3 and TRBJ2-2; 10 nucleotides agree with TRBD2. Trimming removed 5 bases from V and 4 bases from J; junction bases left unmatched: 16. CDR3 length: 19 amino acids. In germline, CDR1 is ENHRY, CDR2 SYGVKD. The CDR3 region is CAISPREILAGGGTGELFF. The CDR3 region has the DNA TGTGCCATCAGTCCGCGCGAGATCTTAGCGGGGGGCGGCACCGGGGAGCTGTTTTTT.

The V call is TRBV11-2, the J call TRBJ1-3; D might be TRBD1 (6 bases). Germline assignment: CDR1 SGHAT and CDR2 FQNNGV. This CDR3 is 16 amino acids long. The ends were cut back, 5 bases at V and 2 bases at J, with 16 bases in the middle. CDR3 residues: CASSPTPGVPGNTIYF. The CDR3 nucleotides are TGTGCCAGCAGCCCAACCCCAGGGGTTCCTGGAAACACCATATATTTT.

CDR3 nucleotides: TGTGCCAGCAGCGGGACAGGGGGAAATTCACCCCTCCACTTT. Translating it yields CASSGTGGNSPLHF. The genes are TRBV7-9 and TRBJ1-6, with 11 nucleotides matching TRBD1. Trimming cost V 5 bases and J 7 bases; bases outside gene matches: 1. Germline assignment: CDR1 SEHNR and CDR2 FQNEAQ (reference sequence). CDR3 size: 14 residues.

The chain combines TRBV28 with TRBJ1-2; no clear D gene. With 7 bases removed from V and 4 bases from J, the gap between germline ends came to 28 bases. Germline CDR1 reads MDHEN; CDR2 reads SYDVKM. This CDR3 spans 18 amino acids. CDR3 nucleotide sequence: TGTGCCAGCACCTCCCTCCCCTCTGACATCCGGTACATCTATGGCTACACCTTC. As protein: CASTSLPSDIRYIYGYTF.

This clone showed up just a few times. This chain joins TRBV27 and TRBJ2-2; 11 positions agree with TRBD2. V was pared by 6 bases and J by 0 bases, with 6 bases of the junction left unmatched. From germline, CDR1 is MNHEY and CDR2 SMNVEV (reference sequence). CDR3 length: 17 amino acids. The CDR3 region is CASRAFSGGANTGELFF. As DNA, the CDR3 is TGTGCCAGCAGGGCTTTTAGCGGGGGGGCGAACACCGGGGAGCTGTTTTTT.

The chain employs TRBV30 and TRBJ1-1; TRBD1 might be the D (5 bases). The CDR3 sequence is 13 residues long. The V gene lost 0 bases and the J gene lost 8 bases, with 13 bases spanning the gap. In germline, CDR1 is GTSNPN, CDR2 SVGIG (reference sequence). This chain's CDR3 is CAWSVFRVGEAFF. CDR3 bases: TGTGCCTGGAGTGTATTCAGGGTCGGGGAAGCTTTCTTT.

The CDR3, as DNA: TGTGCCAGCAGCTTCTTTGTGGTCGGGGACGAGCAGTACTTC. Its protein product is CASSFFVVGDEQYF. The chain combines TRBV11-2 with TRBJ2-7; the D gene is possibly TRBD2 (5 bases). Per the germline V gene, CDR1 is SGHAT and CDR2 is FQNNGV. The CDR3 extends over 14 amino acids. V gave up 3 bases and J gave up 5 bases, with 14 bases separating them. Together with reference TRBV11-2 and TRBJ2-7, the CDR3 gives the full variable domain: EAGVAQSPRYKIIEKRQSVAFWCNPISGHATLYWYQQILGQGPKLLIQFQNNGVVDDSQLPKDRFSAERLKGVDSTLKIQPAKLEDSAVYLCASSFFVVGDEQYFGPGTRLTVT.

The V call is TRBV2, the J call TRBJ1-1; possible D gene TRBD1, 5 bases. V was pared by 3 bases and J by 4 bases, with 9 bases between. The CDR3 spans 13 residues. Germline loops: CDR1 SNHLY, CDR2 FYNNEI. CDR3: CASSDSGGTEAFF. CDR3 nucleotides: TGTGCCAGCAGTGATTCGGGGGGCACTGAAGCTTTCTTT.